The TCR beta chain under discussion was sequenced for a study of blood T cell repertoires in COVID-19 (dated by TCRdb to about 2020). For context, the study as a whole: The collaborator samples originated in the United States, Italy and Spain and spanned the acute and convalescent phases of COVID-19. The material from the prospective study consisted of cDNA or gDNA derived from T cells, B-cell-depleted T cells, or PBMCs. Deeply sampled blood TCRbeta repertoires from subjects exposed to, actively infected with, or recovered from COVID-19 were included in the dataset. The repertoires were made available in a free public database intended to serve as a resource for research on the immune response to SARS-CoV-2. Samples were obtained from the ongoing ImmuneRACE study (first 160 participants) and from 1,254 subjects provided by 6 global collaborators. A de-identified subject ID, COVID-19 status, age in years and sex were almost always included in the sample metadata. Where available, HLA class I and class II types were obtained from metadata supplied by the sample provider rather than from assay-based typing.

There are 14 amino acids in the CDR3, from cysteine to phenylalanine inclusive. CDR3 DNA is the only sequence kept; it has 42 bases, read in frame from the first base. CDR1 is given as MNHEY and CDR2 as SVGAGI, both from the germline V gene. Unmatched junction bases come to 4, with V trimmed by 4 bases and J by 2 bases. What the research found in general, with its limitations: How much clinical and demographic metadata was included differed by source and by participant, and the metadata was provided uncurated.

The immunoSEQ Assay, a bias-controlled multiplex PCR, was used to amplify TCRbeta CDR3 regions from genomic DNA. Per the source publication's procedure: Within the assay, amplification of reference gene primers was used to estimate how many nucleated cells each sample contained. Sequence reads were collapsed and filtered to measure the absolute abundance of every unique TCRbeta CDR3 rearrangement. Productive Simpson clonality was computed per sample as the square root of Simpson's diversity index over productive rearrangements. TCRdb holds this immuneACCESS table with in-frame rearrangements only. Some clones are missing; in checked studies, unresolved V genes explain under half, and the rest has no known cause. D and trimming come from the DNA, and the V and J calls and clone size come from that table. The sample data list roughly 230,000 clones, and 81% of these were observed just once. In total, the top ten clones hold roughly 7.9% of the sample.

Whole blood was collected in K2EDTA tubes by collaborating institutions according to the institutions' own protocols. For TCRbeta analysis, collaborators shipped samples in one of three forms: frozen whole blood, isolated PBMCs, or DNA extracted from either of those sample types. Concerning this clone: It has no known antigen specificity. No qualities accompany the bases; no much larger clone lies one base away.

The receptor was isolated from a woman older than 75 with acute or convalescent COVID-19. The sequenced sample was peripheral blood. The V gene is TRBV6-5 and the J gene is TRBJ1-1, and TRBD1 matches 7 of the central bases. The base sequence is TGTGCCAGCAGTTCCGGACAGGTCAACACTGAAGCTTTCTTT. Translation gives CASSSGQVNTEAFF.